This TCR beta chain was captured by sequencing in a study of T-cell reconstitution after alpha-beta-depleted transplantation in children. Germline V gene lookup returns CDR1 MDHEN and CDR2 SYDVKM. With 2 bases removed from V and 1 base from J, the gap between germline ends came to 17 bases. CDR3 length: 17 amino acids. A TCRbeta library incorporating unique molecular identifiers was prepared. TCRdb reanalysed the PCR reads using MiXCR and keeps one entry per CDR3 protein. The data contain about 280,000 distinct CDR3 sequences, around a tenth of them seen just once; the ten biggest clones take up roughly a quarter. Study-level results: Newly produced T cells mostly provided counts and TCRbeta diversity after one year, as hyperexpanded clones declined. Where some patients showed high TCRbeta diversity at day 60, it came from recipient T cells and thymic progenitors that had survived. By about two months after transplant, alpha-beta T cells reportedly arose from several hundred graft clones that had expanded.

This clonotype was counted many times. Its cognate antigen is unknown. The sequence derives from a male patient aged 2 to 9 who had a stem cell transplant for chronic granulomatous disease, so the T cells may come from the graft donor. The chain recombines TRBV28 with TRBJ1-1; weak D call: TRBD1 (5 bases). The sequencing here drew on peripheral blood, taken 180 days after TCRalphabeta/CD19-depleted stem cell transplant. CDR3 DNA: TGTGCCAGCAGTTTAAGCGGGTACAAGGGGCGGAACACTGAAGCTTTCTTT. Amino acids: CASSLSGYKGRNTEAFF.